The 8 T cell receptor beta chains below were found in one sample sequenced in a study of beta chain features in type 1 diabetes. Which antigens these TCRs recognize remains unknown. Every isolated RNA sample was fully reverse transcribed, so sequencing captured expressed TCRB transcripts. The assay was immunoSEQ multiplex PCR, and TCRdb's table has in-frame clones only and misses some. The sample lists under 50,000 clones, 66% occurring once. Study results and caveats: When Type 1 diabetes patients were examined, their TCRB CDR3s proved moderately but significantly shorter in all four CD4+ subsets.

The sequencing sample was made of Tregs from blood. These receptors were taken from a woman under 30 with type 1 diabetes.

The CDR3 DNA sequence: TGTGCCGTCCGAATGAGGAACACTGAAGCTTTCTTT. As protein: CAVRMRNTEAFF. The V and J genes are TRBV6-6 and TRBJ1-1, with D unresolved. The CDR3 consists of 12 residues. V was shortened by 11 bases and J by 1 base, with 11 bases between the two germline ends. Germline V CDR1 and CDR2: MNHNY, SVGAGI (reference sequence).

J is TRBJ1-2 and V is TRBV25-1; tentatively, D is TRBD1 (5 bases). Germline assignment: CDR1 MGHDK and CDR2 SYGVNS. V shed 6 bases and J shed 4 bases, with 9 bases lying between them. The CDR3 consists of 12 residues. Written as DNA, the CDR3 is TGTGCCAGCAGAGGCGGGACCTATGGCTACACCTTC. Its translation is CASRGGTYGYTF.

The J gene is TRBJ2-2, the V gene TRBV5-1; D perhaps matches TRBD2 (6 bases). From germline, CDR1 is SGHRS and CDR2 YFSETQ. Trimming shortened V by 2 bases and J by 6 bases, and 8 bases separated the two germline ends. The length of the CDR3 is 13 residues. The CDR3 DNA reads TGCGCCAGCAGCTTAGGAGGGTCCGGGGAGCTGTTTTTT. It yields the protein CASSLGGSGELFF.

The chain combines TRBV5-6 with TRBJ2-5; possibly TRBD2 for D (6 bases). The DNA end is a closer match to TRBJ2-7, so the J assignment may be wrong. This CDR3 region has 15 residues. CDR1 and CDR2 (germline): SGHDT, YYEEEE. The CDR3 is CASSLSGTAPYEQYF. The CDR3 DNA follows: TGTGCCAGCAGCTTGTCAGGGACTGCGCCCTACGAGCAGTACTTC.

The genes are TRBV11-2 and TRBJ2-7, with TRBD1 identical over 10 bases. Unmatched junction bases numbered 9, after V lost 5 bases and J lost 2 bases. The CDR3 covers 16 residues. Looked up from germline, CDR1 is SGHAT and CDR2 is FQNNGV. The CDR3 region is CASSRYAGTGAYEQYF. The CDR3 DNA follows: TGTGCCAGCAGCAGATATGCCGGGACAGGGGCCTACGAGCAGTACTTC.

This clone was seen a handful of times. CDR3 sequence (DNA): TGTGCCAGCACCCTAGGGGGCAGGGGATATAATGGCTACACCTTC. It codes for CASTLGGRGYNGYTF. The rearrangement links TRBV28 to TRBJ1-2; TRBD1 matches 7 bases. There are 15 residues in the CDR3. The trim removed 7 bases at V and 6 bases at J, leaving 14 bases unmatched. The germline gives CDR1 MDHEN, CDR2 SYDVKM.

The gene calls are TRBV7-2 and TRBJ2-7, with TRBD1 identical over 9 bases. Trimming cost V 5 bases and J 3 bases; bases outside gene matches: 2. CDR1 is SGHTA and CDR2 is FQGNSA in the germline V gene. CDR3 length: 13 residues. The CDR3 reads CASSVTGGYEQYF. In nucleotides, the CDR3 is TGTGCCAGCAGCGTGACAGGGGGCTACGAGCAGTACTTC.

This clone has more than one count but fewer than ten. This chain connects TRBV19 to TRBJ2-3; D call uncertain. V gave up 5 bases and J gave up 5 bases, with 8 bases separating them. The CDR3 runs to 12 residues. The germline CDR1 and CDR2 sequences are LNHDA and SQIVND (reference sequence). The CDR3 loop is CASSPSGDTQYF. CDR3 coding DNA: TGTGCCAGTAGTCCCTCCGGAGATACGCAGTATTTT.